Listed here are 29 T cell receptor beta chains from one sample, sequenced in a study of T cell repertoires in cytomegalovirus infection. TCRdb re-derived calls from the reads in MiXCR, one entry per CDR3 protein. Here the sample spans 700,000 to 850,000 distinct CDR3 sequences, approximately 30% being singletons. These receptors have no identified antigens. The sequencing here drew on cultured CD8+ T cells from PBMCs, taken from culture after CMV antigen stimulation. Source of these receptors: a human donor in good health (CMV status not recorded). Some clones in this sample may be carry-over from other donors' samples.

The chain employs TRBV7-8 and TRBJ2-7; D might be TRBD2 (5 bases). This CDR3 comprises 14 residues. Germline-derived CDR1 and CDR2 are SGHVS and FQNEAQ. Trimming took 8 bases from V and 5 from J, leaving 19 bases between them. As DNA, the CDR3 is TGTGCCAGCGAGGCAGCTCTCGACGGGGACGAGCAGTACTTC. Its protein is CASEAALDGDEQYF. The full variable domain, with the rest looked up from reference TRBV7-8 and TRBJ2-7, is GAGVSQSPRYKVAKRGQDVALRCDPISGHVSLFWYQQALGQGPEFLTYFQNEAQLDKSGLPSDRFFAERPEGSVSTLKIQRTQQEDSAVYLCASEAALDGDEQYFGPGTRLTVT.

This clonotype was found a few times. V and J are TRBV11-3 and TRBJ1-1; the D is unclear. Trimming pared 3 bases from V and 3 bases from J, leaving 11 bases between. CDR3 length: 14 residues. Looked up from germline, CDR1 is SGHNT and CDR2 is YENEEA. CDR3 in amino acids: CASSFRTDHTEAFF. DNA of the CDR3: TGTGCCAGCAGCTTTCGGACCGACCACACTGAAGCTTTCTTT.

Comment on this clonotype: At one end the junction does not follow the germline gene, possibly because of a read error. V usage is TRBV6-1 and J usage is TRBJ1-1, with 7 bases matching TRBD1. CDR1 MNHNS and CDR2 SASEGT come from the germline V gene. The CDR3 is 15 residues long. CDR3 sequence reads: CVSTANRGMNTEAFF. CDR3 bases: TGTGTCAGCACCGCAAACAGGGGAATGAACACTGAAGCTTTCTTT.

This clonotype was counted ten times or more. The chain links TRBV6-1 to TRBJ1-1, with a tentative D call TRBD1 (5 bases). Per the germline V gene, CDR1 is MNHNS and CDR2 is SASEGT. CDR3 length equals 15 residues. The germline V and J ends were trimmed by 1 base and 5 bases, with 14 bases remaining between them. The DNA for the CDR3 is TGTGCCAGCAGTGAAGGTGGGGCCGGTTGGACTGAAGCTTTCTTT. This codes for CASSEGGAGWTEAFF.

This chain joins TRBV9 and TRBJ2-3; D gene unclear. CDR3 length: 13 residues. Germline values: CDR1 SGDLS, CDR2 YYNGEE. Trimming shortened V by 4 bases and J by 4 bases, and 10 bases separated the two germline ends. CDR3 in DNA: TGTGCCAGCAGCCCCCCAGAAGCAGATACGCAGTATTTT. This translates into CASSPPEADTQYF. Using reference TRBV9 and TRBJ2-3 for the parts outside the CDR3, the full variable domain is DSGVTQTPKHLITATGQRVTLRCSPRSGDLSVYWYQQSLDQGLQFLIQYYNGEERAKGNILERFSAQQFPDLHSELNLSSLELGDSALYFCASSPPEADTQYFGPGTRLTVL.

V is TRBV6-5 and J is TRBJ2-7, with TRBD1 matching 7 bases. The ends lost 0 bases at V and 5 bases at J; junction bases unmatched: 13. Germline V gene lookup returns CDR1 MNHEY and CDR2 SVGAGI. The CDR3 extends over 17 amino acids. CDR3: CASSYSLDRALGDEQYF. The CDR3 DNA reads TGTGCCAGCAGTTACTCCCTTGACAGGGCGCTAGGGGACGAGCAGTACTTC.

This clonotype occurred many times. V usage is TRBV15 and J usage is TRBJ2-5; D tentatively fits TRBD1 or TRBD2 (6 bases each). V was cut by 0 bases and J by 1 base, with 9 bases left in between. The CDR3 contains 15 residues. The germline V gene has CDR1 LNHNV and CDR2 YYDKDF (reference sequence). CDR3 residues: CATSRDRGLQETQYF. The CDR3 bases are TGTGCCACCAGCAGAGACAGGGGACTCCAAGAGACCCAGTACTTC.

The chain combines TRBV20-1 with TRBJ2-7, with D perhaps TRBD1 (6 bases). V was cut by 3 bases and J by 0 bases, with 15 bases left in between. The CDR3 has 15 residues. From germline, CDR1 is DFQATT and CDR2 SNEGSKA (reference sequence). CDR3 amino acids: CSARDRDTYSYEQYF. The CDR3 DNA is TGCAGTGCTAGGGATCGGGACACCTACTCCTACGAGCAGTACTTC.

This chain connects TRBV28 to TRBJ2-1; D might be TRBD2 (5 bases). CDR1 and CDR2 (germline): MDHEN, SYDVKM. Between the trimmed V and J ends, which lost 7 bases and 9 bases, there was a span of 25 bases. The CDR3 is 16 amino acids. CDR3 loop: CASTSGRIAPRGEQFF. The CDR3 coding sequence is TGTGCCAGCACCTCTGGCAGGATAGCTCCTCGGGGTGAGCAGTTCTTC.

This clonotype was picked up a small number of times. CDR3 loop: CAISGLGGQPQHF. The CDR3 coding sequence is TGTGCCATCAGTGGGTTAGGTGGTCAGCCCCAGCATTTT. V gene TRBV10-3 combines with J gene TRBJ1-5; D ambiguous. The germline gives CDR1 ENHRY, CDR2 SYGVKD. V gave up 4 bases and J gave up 6 bases, with 10 bases separating them. CDR3 length: 13 amino acids.

The rearrangement joins TRBV20-1 to TRBJ1-1, with 8 bases aligning to TRBD1. Germline-derived CDR1 and CDR2 are DFQATT and SNEGSKA (reference sequence). The trim removed 0 bases at V and 4 bases at J, leaving 7 bases unmatched. This CDR3 region has 15 residues. DNA of the CDR3: TGCAGTGCTAGAGAGGCAGGGGGCCTTCCCACTGAAGCTTTCTTT. Its translation is CSAREAGGLPTEAFF.

This clonotype occurred a few times. V usage is TRBV6-5 and J usage is TRBJ2-2; TRBD2 might be the D (5 bases). Germline-derived CDR1 and CDR2 are MNHEY and SVGAGI. V lost 4 bases and J 5 bases, leaving 14 bases between the germline ends. The CDR3 spans 15 residues. Here the CDR3 reads CASSSSGIQTGELFF. CDR3 DNA sequence: TGTGCCAGCAGTTCCTCGGGAATTCAGACCGGGGAGCTGTTTTTT.

The table lists this clonotype with a few counts. The rearrangement uses TRBV12-3 or TRBV12-4 and TRBJ1-2; D gene unclear. With 6 bases removed from V and 6 bases from J, the gap between germline ends came to 11 bases. This CDR3 is built from 12 residues. The chain's CDR3 is CASSQDTDGYTF. The DNA for the CDR3 is TGTGCCAGCAGCCAAGACACGGATGGCTACACCTTC.

The J gene is TRBJ2-3, the V gene TRBV7-9; weak D call: TRBD1 (6 bases). Germline V gene data show CDR1 as SEHNR and CDR2 as FQNEAQ (reference sequence). V was pared by 5 bases and J by 4 bases, with 10 bases between. The CDR3 has 13 amino acids. Written as DNA, the CDR3 is TGTGCCAGCAGCCACAGGGATCCAGATACGCAGTATTTT. It yields the protein CASSHRDPDTQYF.

This clonotype was counted at least ten times. The chain uses TRBV7-2 and TRBJ2-1; TRBD2 agrees at 7 bases. The V gene's germline CDR1 is SGHTA and CDR2 FQGNSA. The CDR3 runs to 16 residues. The ends lost 1 base at V and 0 bases at J; junction bases unmatched: 3. DNA for the CDR3: TGTGCCAGCAGCTTAGTGGGCGGGAGCTCCTACAATGAGCAGTTCTTC. This sequence encodes CASSLVGGSSYNEQFF.

Only one count was recorded for this clonotype. This rearrangement joins TRBV6-2 or TRBV6-3 to TRBJ2-5; D remains ambiguous. V was trimmed by 8 bases and J by 4 bases, leaving 11 bases between them. Per the germline V gene, CDR1 is MNHEY and CDR2 is SVGEGT. The CDR3 sequence is 12 residues long. CDR3 protein: CASAYRPETQYF. CDR3 sequence (DNA): TGTGCCAGCGCATACCGCCCAGAGACCCAGTACTTC.

Notes on this clonotype: Given a much more abundant clone one base away, this may be a read error. The rearrangement uses TRBV4-1 and TRBJ2-3; no clear D. Trimming removed 0 bases from V and 2 bases from J, with 12 bases in between. The germline V gene has CDR1 MGHRA and CDR2 YSYEKL. This CDR3 spans 16 amino acids. The CDR3 spells CASSQDRAVITDTQYF. DNA for the CDR3: TGCGCCAGCAGCCAAGATCGTGCAGTCATCACAGATACGCAGTATTTT.

There are many counts of this clonotype. The rearrangement uses TRBV7-6 and TRBJ2-2; D may match TRBD1 or TRBD2 (6 bases each). CDR1 SGHVS and CDR2 FNYEAQ come from the germline V gene. Trimming removed 5 bases at V and 8 bases at J, with 21 bases between. The CDR3 sequence is 16 residues long. DNA of the CDR3: TGTGCCAGCAGCCGAAGCGGACGGGGGCGAGGGGGGGAGCTGTTTTTT. It yields the protein CASSRSGRGRGGELFF.

The genes are TRBV7-6 and TRBJ2-5; D remains ambiguous. Trimming took off 2 bases at V and 4 bases at J, with 11 bases between the two ends. CDR1 SGHVS and CDR2 FNYEAQ come from the germline V gene. CDR3 length: 14 residues. This CDR3 reads CASSLIAPRETQYF. The CDR3, as DNA: TGTGCCAGCAGCTTAATTGCGCCTAGAGAGACCCAGTACTTC.

This clonotype occurred once. The rearrangement joins TRBV24-1 to TRBJ2-6; D may be TRBD2 (5 bases). V was trimmed by 4 bases and J by 4 bases, leaving 13 bases between them. Germline loops: CDR1 KGHDR, CDR2 SFDVKD. The CDR3 is 16 amino acids. The CDR3 DNA sequence: TGTGCCACCAGTGAATGGATGCCGGGGGGGGCCAACGTCCTGACTTTC. Encoded protein: CATSEWMPGGANVLTF.

Many counts were recorded for this clonotype. The J gene is TRBJ2-1, the V gene TRBV7-2, with D tentatively TRBD1 (6 bases). In germline, CDR1 is SGHTA, CDR2 FQGNSA. The CDR3 loop spans 13 amino acids. V lost 5 bases and J lost 10, with 15 bases in between. The CDR3 nucleotides read TGTGCCAGCAGCCCACAGGGCGTTCGGGAGCAGTTCTTC. Residues: CASSPQGVREQFF.

The table lists this clonotype with a few counts. The chain employs TRBV12-3 or TRBV12-4 and TRBJ2-2; D is perhaps TRBD2 (5 bases). CDR3 size: 13 residues. The V and J ends lost 7 bases and 6 bases respectively, with 12 bases between them. CDR3 DNA sequence: TGTGCCAGCACCCCGTCGAGGGCCGGGGAGCTGTTTTTT. This encodes CASTPSRAGELFF.

This clonotype has a count of ten or more. The chain links TRBV6-6 to TRBJ2-7; 8 nucleotides agree with TRBD1. The junction had 11 bases not matched to a gene; V was cut back by 0 bases and J by 4 bases. This CDR3 has 17 amino acids. The V gene's germline CDR1 is MNHNY and CDR2 SVGAGI (reference sequence). The CDR3 region is CASSYSLPGTGTYEQYV. Written as DNA, the CDR3 is TGTGCCAGCAGTTACTCCCTGCCCGGGACAGGTACGTACGAGCAGTACGTC.

There are a few counts of this clonotype. This rearrangement joins TRBV28 to TRBJ1-5, with D tentatively TRBD1 (6 bases). This CDR3 is built from 16 residues. V lost 8 bases and J lost 1, with 18 bases in between. The V gene's germline CDR1 is MDHEN and CDR2 SYDVKM. The chain's CDR3 is CASPARGAQSNQPQHF. DNA for the CDR3: TGTGCCAGCCCCGCCCGGGGGGCGCAGAGCAATCAGCCCCAGCATTTT.

The chain employs TRBV7-6 and TRBJ1-1; 12 bases fit TRBD1. Germline-derived CDR1 and CDR2 are SGHVS and FNYEAQ. V dropped 6 bases and J dropped 7; count of bases not matched to a gene: 9. This CDR3 region has 15 residues. CDR3 sequence (DNA): TGTGCCAGCAGGCTTGGGGGACAGGGGGCGGATGAAGCTTTCTTT. Its translation: CASRLGGQGADEAFF.

The sample holds a few counts of this clonotype. The chain recombines TRBV7-8 with TRBJ1-4; 9 bases agree with TRBD1. The germline CDR1 and CDR2 sequences are SGHVS and FQNEAQ. Germline trimming cut 5 bases from V and 4 bases from J; bases unmatched to any gene: 8. The CDR3 is 16 residues long. The CDR3 nucleotides read TGTGCCAGCAGCGTTTCGGGACAGGGAGTTAATGAAAAACTGTTTTTT. This sequence encodes CASSVSGQGVNEKLFF.

In this sample, this clonotype turned up a few times. The chain is built from TRBV5-6 and TRBJ2-1; D perhaps matches TRBD1 (6 bases). V lost 5 bases and J 6 bases, leaving 18 bases between the germline ends. The CDR3 covers 15 residues. Looked up from germline, CDR1 is SGHDT and CDR2 is YYEEEE. The CDR3 sequence: CASRETGPFVNEQFF. Written as DNA, the CDR3 is TGTGCCAGCAGGGAAACAGGGCCTTTTGTCAATGAGCAGTTCTTC.

The chain uses TRBV10-3 and TRBJ1-1, with D hard to call. In germline, CDR1 is ENHRY, CDR2 SYGVKD. V was clipped by 2 bases and J by 5 bases, with 15 bases between them. The CDR3 is 15 amino acids. CDR3 DNA: TGTGCCATCAGTGAGAGCGGGGTTTGGAGGACTGAAGCTTTCTTT. This codes for CAISESGVWRTEAFF.

This clonotype was observed a handful of times. A read error may produce the germline difference seen at one junction end. The gene calls are TRBV29-1 and TRBJ2-3, with D maybe TRBD2 (6 bases). The CDR3 is 10 amino acids. Germline V lookup: CDR1 SQVTM, CDR2 ANQGSEA. CDR3 amino acids: CSVNSLWRDF. The CDR3 bases are TGCAGCGTTAACTCTCTCTGGAGGGATTTT.